This TCR beta chain was profiled in a study of T cells in Graves' hyperthyroidism and ophthalmopathy. Study results and caveats: Most expanded thyroid clonotypes above 0.001 also appeared in blood. Using 13 V-J features, a model discriminated ophthalmopathy from stable hyperthyroidism.

Researchers amplified the TCR beta CDR3 regions from RNA transcripts. The study used the HTBI primer set for a first-round RT-PCR of the TCR CDR3. Each CDR3 protein gets one entry after TCRdb re-called the multiplex PCR reads with MiXCR. The sample lists 250,000 or so distinct CDR3 sequences; 15% were seen once. This clonotype showed up many times. No antigen is known for it. The sequence came from a woman aged 50 to 60 with Graves' hyperthyroidism that later progressed to Graves' ophthalmopathy. Sample: blood.

CDR3 in amino acids: CASSLSGLETQYF. DNA for the CDR3: TGTGCCAGCAGTTTATCCGGTTTAGAGACCCAGTACTTC. The chain combines TRBV27 with TRBJ2-5; no reliable D call. Trimming took 0 bases from V and 4 from J, leaving 6 bases between them. The V gene's germline CDR1 is MNHEY and CDR2 SMNVEV (reference sequence). This CDR3 has 13 amino acids.